This TCR beta chain was recovered during a study of CD8 T cells in Susac syndrome. Germline V lookup: CDR1 SQVTM, CDR2 ANQGSEA. The CDR3 extends over 12 amino acids. After removal of 5 bases from V and 4 bases from J, the junction contained 4 bases not matched to a gene. CD8+ and CD4+ T cells from blood underwent TCR beta sequencing. TEMRA cells underwent FACS enrichment and CD8+ and CD4+ T cells underwent negative isolation. Reverse transcription used 0.5 to 1 ug RNA and random hexamers. The immunoSEQ assay covered 54 Vbeta and 13 Jbeta segments for CDR3. Via MiXCR, TCRdb re-called the immunoSEQ multiplex PCR reads, giving one row per CDR3 protein. The sample yields 150,000 to 160,000 distinct CDR3 sequences, 95% to 96% seen once.

What was sequenced was CD8+ T cells from PBMCs. The receptor's source is a human donor with multiple sclerosis. V and J are TRBV29-1 and TRBJ1-1, with TRBD1 matching 7 bases. CDR3 nucleotides: TGCAGCGTTCAGGGGGGTGTCACTGAAGCTTTCTTT. It encodes CSVQGGVTEAFF.